These T cell receptor beta chains were read from a single sample in a study of identifying expanded T cells in peripheral blood. Some clones are missing from TCRdb's copy, which holds only in-frame ones; the method was immunoSEQ multiplex PCR. The sample includes 81,000 or so clones, 84% of them seen just once. Input material: blood. The receptors derive from a person aged 18 to 75 in good health. CDR3s include the opening cysteine and the closing phenylalanine or tryptophan. D genes are given only for firm matches. A clone size is listed for some rows: how often the clone was seen (once, few, many), or a class if it is expanded.

V	D	J	size	DNA	CDR3
TRBV6-4	TRBD1	TRBJ1-1	NA	TGTGCCAGCAACCCCCAACGACAGGGGCCGAACACTGAAGCTTTCTTT	CASNPQRQGPNTEAFF
TRBV5-4	NA	TRBJ2-1	NA	TGTGCCAGCAGCCGGGGAGTAGGGATGAACTCCTACAATGAGCAGTTCTTC	CASSRGVGMNSYNEQFF
TRBV7-3	TRBD1	TRBJ2-7	NA	TGTGCCAGCAGCTTAGGGACAGGGGCCGCCTACGAGCAGTACTTC	CASSLGTGAAYEQYF
TRBV5-8	TRBD1	TRBJ1-5	NA	TGTGCCAGCAGCTCAAGCCGCCGGGACAGAGTAGGGAGCAATCAGCCCCAGCATTTT	CASSSSRRDRVGSNQPQHF
TRBV18	NA	TRBJ2-1	NA	TGTGCCAGCTCACCAGGCCAGGGGAATTACCGGCTCTTTAATGAGCAGTTCTTC	CASSPGQGNYRLFNEQFF
TRBV19	NA	TRBJ2-5	NA	TGTGCCAGTAGTATAAGAGACAGCCAAGAGACCCAGTACTTC	CASSIRDSQETQYF
TRBV5-1	TRBD2	TRBJ2-2	NA	TGCGCCAGCAGCTTGGCCTGGGGACTAGCGGGATCGAACACCGGGGAGCTGTTTTTT	CASSLAWGLAGSNTGELFF
TRBV5-1	TRBD1	TRBJ2-7	NA	TGCGCCAGCAGCTACCCTCCGGGACAGACAGGGGACGAGCAGTACTTC	CASSYPPGQTGDEQYF
TRBV7-9	NA	TRBJ1-1	NA	TGTGCCAGCAGCTACCAAGAGGGCACTGAAGCTTTCTTT	CASSYQEGTEAFF
TRBV28	NA	TRBJ1-5	few	TGTGCCAGCGTTAGGCACGGGTCTAATCAGCCCCAGCATTTT	CASVRHGSNQPQHF
TRBV11-2	NA	TRBJ2-3	NA	TGTGCCAGCAGCTTGGGACCAGATAGCACAGATACGCAGTATTTT	CASSLGPDSTDTQYF
TRBV28	NA	TRBJ2-7	once	TGTGCCAGCAATTTGGGCAGAGGATTGTACGAGCAGTACTTC	CASNLGRGLYEQYF
TRBV5-4	TRBD2	TRBJ2-2	NA	TGTGCCAGCAGCCGGACGGGGGATAGCGGGATAGGGGAGCTGTTTTTT	CASSRTGDSGIGELFF
TRBV15	NA	TRBJ2-7	NA	TGTGCCACCAGCAGAGTCCCCGGAGCCCACTACGAGCAGTACTTC	CATSRVPGAHYEQYF
TRBV5-6	TRBD1	TRBJ1-3	once	TGTGCCAGCAGCCAGACAGGGGCACTATACTCTGGAAACACCATATATTTT	CASSQTGALYSGNTIYF
TRBV29-1	NA	TRBJ2-1	NA	TGCAGCGTTGAAGATCCAATGGGGGCCAGCGGTGCCTACAATGAGCAGTTCTTC	CSVEDPMGASGAYNEQFF
TRBV9	NA	TRBJ2-5	NA	TGTGCCAGCAGCACCGCAGGGCGGGGTAGGGAGACCCAGTACTTC	CASSTAGRGRETQYF
TRBV21-1	NA	TRBJ1-3	NA	TGTGCCAGCAGCAAAGTTGTCGCTAGCTCTGGAAACACCATATATTTT	CASSKVVASSGNTIYF
TRBV2	NA	TRBJ2-1	NA	TGTGCCAGGATGGACCCCCGGGGGTACAATGAGCAGTTCTTC	CARMDPRGYNEQFF
TRBV19	NA	TRBJ2-5	NA	TGTGCCAGTCGGGACATCCAAGAGACCCAGTACTTC	CASRDIQETQYF
TRBV28	NA	TRBJ1-2	NA	TGTGCCAGCGAATCCGACTTGGGGGCAATGGGATTGATTAACTATGGCTACACCTTC	CASESDLGAMGLINYGYTF
TRBV29-1	NA	TRBJ2-3	NA	TGCAGCGCCGATGGGGACATTGCTACAGATACGCAGTATTTT	CSADGDIATDTQYF
TRBV4-1	NA	TRBJ1-1	NA	TGCGCCAGCAGCCAAGCCCAGGGCTCCTCCGAAGGTAACACTGAAGCTTTCTTT	CASSQAQGSSEGNTEAFF
TRBV6-5	TRBD1	TRBJ1-2	NA	TGTGCCAGCAAGGCAGGGGGCCTCGTCTATGGCTACACCTTC	CASKAGGLVYGYTF
TRBV28	TRBD1	TRBJ1-2	NA	TGTGCCAGCAGTTATAGGGAGGGGGCAGACTATGGCTACACCTTC	CASSYREGADYGYTF
TRBV6-1	TRBD2	TRBJ2-7	once	TGTGCCAGCAGTTCTAGCGGGACGCCGTCCTACGAGCAGTACTTC	CASSSSGTPSYEQYF